This TCR beta chain was identified during a study of shared clonotypes between healthy human individuals. The CDR3 loop spans 15 amino acids. Trimming left V 0 bases short and J 5 bases short, with 13 bases between. Per germline, CDR1 LNHNV and CDR2 YYDKDF (reference sequence). Every one of the donors was a Caucasian adult that lived in Nashville, Tennessee. From CD4+ cells came CD45RA+ naive and CD45RA-negative memory subsets. Assay: immunoSEQ multiplex PCR; the TCRdb copy retains only in-frame clones and omits some. The table lists 1,500,000 or so clones, around 95% of them singletons. The chain has TRBV15 and TRBJ1-2; no clear D. Sequences were obtained from naive CD4+ T cells sorted from blood. Subset defined: CD45RA+ positively selected. The sequence was collected from a man between 25 and 39 years old in good health. CDR3 protein: CATSRDLILTYGYTF. CDR3 DNA sequence: TGTGCCACCAGCAGAGATTTGATTCTAACTTATGGCTACACCTTC.